Following are 32 T cell receptor beta chains from one sample sequenced in a study of early T cells in non-severe SARS-CoV-2 infection. TCRdb re-called the 5' RACE reads through MiXCR, storing one row per CDR3 protein. The table shows 100,000 to 120,000 distinct CDR3 sequences, with roughly 12% occurring only once. The sequenced sample was whole blood, obtained at baseline. The receptors come from an adult who was a healthcare worker with PCR-confirmed SARS-CoV-2 infection or an uninfected control (not recorded which).

The V call is TRBV27, the J call TRBJ2-3, with 8 bases aligning to TRBD2. Germline V gene sequence: CDR1 MNHEY, CDR2 SMNVEV (reference sequence). The CDR3 sequence is 15 residues long. J lost 5 bases, V lost 6 bases, and 10 bases had no gene match. The DNA for the CDR3 is TGTGCCAGCAGCTTGGGGGCGGGGGGCATAGATACGCAGTATTTT. This codes for CASSLGAGGIDTQYF.

This clonotype has ten or more counts. The V gene is TRBV5-4, the J gene TRBJ2-4; 8 bases are shared with TRBD1. V shed 3 bases and J 8 bases; nucleotides not matched to a gene: 7. The CDR3 spans 14 residues. Germline V gene data show CDR1 as SGHNT and CDR2 as YYREEE (reference sequence). The CDR3 DNA is TGTGCCAGCAGCTCCATCGACAGGGGTGACATTCAGTACTTC. Protein: CASSSIDRGDIQYF.

This chain connects TRBV4-1 to TRBJ1-2; tentative D call: TRBD1 (5 bases). CDR3 length: 16 residues. Germline V CDR1 and CDR2: MGHRA, YSYEKL. The ends were cut back, 3 bases at V and 0 bases at J, with 14 bases in the middle. CDR3: CASSHDRGTANYGYTF. The CDR3 DNA follows: TGCGCCAGCAGCCATGACCGGGGGACCGCTAACTATGGCTACACCTTC.

This clonotype was observed a few times. The J gene is TRBJ2-7, the V gene TRBV27, with unresolved D. CDR1 is MNHEY and CDR2 is SMNVEV in the germline V gene (reference sequence). This CDR3 has 13 residues. Trimming took 0 bases from V and 2 from J, leaving 5 bases between them. The CDR3 protein is CASSLSPAYEQYF. The DNA of the CDR3 is TGTGCCAGCAGTTTATCCCCCGCCTACGAGCAGTACTTC.

The V gene is TRBV20-1, the J gene TRBJ2-3; no definite D call. Trimming stripped 2 bases from V and 0 bases from J, with 6 bases between. Germline CDR1 is DFQATT and CDR2 is SNEGSKA (reference sequence). The CDR3 contains 13 residues. This CDR3 reads CSARKLSTDTQYF. The CDR3 nucleotides read TGCAGTGCTAGAAAGCTTAGCACAGATACGCAGTATTTT.

J is TRBJ2-7 and V is TRBV28, with a possible D match to TRBD2 (6 bases). CDR1 MDHEN and CDR2 SYDVKM come from the germline V gene. The CDR3 covers 16 residues. V was cut by 4 bases and J by 3 bases, with 19 bases left in between. CDR3 amino acids: CASSSFGGRRNYEQYF. The CDR3 bases are TGTGCCAGCAGTTCCTTCGGTGGGAGGAGAAACTACGAGCAGTACTTC.

This clonotype appeared many times. The V gene is TRBV6-5, the J gene TRBJ2-2, with D unresolved. The V gene's germline CDR1 is MNHEY and CDR2 SVGAGI. Deletions cut 0 bases from V and 5 bases from J, with 7 bases between. This CDR3 has 14 amino acids. In DNA form, the CDR3 reads TGTGCCAGCAGTTACTCGGTCGAAACCGGGGAGCTGTTTTTT. Protein product: CASSYSVETGELFF.

The chain couples TRBV20-1 to TRBJ2-5; the D gene is possibly TRBD2 (5 bases). From germline, CDR1 is DFQATT and CDR2 SNEGSKA (reference sequence). The CDR3 is 12 amino acids. The V gene lost 3 bases and the J gene lost 6 bases, with 11 bases spanning the gap. For the CDR3, the DNA is TGCAGTGCTAGGACTACCGGGCAGACCCAGTACTTC. The encoded protein is CSARTTGQTQYF.

The chain combines TRBV20-1 with TRBJ1-4; 7 bases align to TRBD1. The germline gives CDR1 DFQATT, CDR2 SNEGSKA (reference sequence). The V and J ends lost 4 bases and 8 bases, in that order; junction bases with no gene match: 10. The CDR3 loop spans 14 amino acids. CDR3 coding DNA: TGCAGTGCTATTCCGGGACAGCGTAGCGAAAAACTGTTTTTT. Amino acid sequence: CSAIPGQRSEKLFF.

This clonotype was found many times. The chain recombines TRBV5-1 with TRBJ2-5; TRBD1 matches 7 bases. The CDR3 is 15 amino acids. The ends lost 0 bases at V and 2 bases at J; junction bases unmatched: 4. Germline loops: CDR1 SGHRS, CDR2 YFSETQ. The CDR3 nucleotides read TGCGCCAGCAGCTTGGCTTCGGACAGGCAAGAGACCCAGTACTTC. Its translation: CASSLASDRQETQYF.

This clonotype was counted a few times. CDR3 coding DNA: TGTGCCAGCAAGGGGGGCGGTACCTACGAGCAGTACTTC. It encodes CASKGGGTYEQYF. This rearrangement joins TRBV2 to TRBJ2-7, with D tentatively TRBD1 or TRBD2 (6 bases each). The germline gives CDR1 SNHLY, CDR2 FYNNEI. The ends were cut back, 7 bases at V and 2 bases at J, with 12 bases in the middle. CDR3 length: 13 amino acids.

V gene TRBV11-2 combines with J gene TRBJ2-7; 9 nucleotides match TRBD2. Germline CDR1 is SGHAT and CDR2 is FQNNGV. J was trimmed by 0 bases and V by 1 base; bases with no gene match: 4. The CDR3 runs 16 residues. Here the CDR3 DNA reads TGTGCCAGCAGCTTAGGCGGGAGGGTAACCTCCTACGAGCAGTACTTC. Translation gives CASSLGGRVTSYEQYF. The full variable domain, rest sourced from reference TRBV11-2 and TRBJ2-7, is EAGVAQSPRYKIIEKRQSVAFWCNPISGHATLYWYQQILGQGPKLLIQFQNNGVVDDSQLPKDRFSAERLKGVDSTLKIQPAKLEDSAVYLCASSLGGRVTSYEQYFGPGTRLTVT.

This clonotype was detected only a few times. The V gene is TRBV18, the J gene TRBJ1-5, with 9 bases matching TRBD1. The germline CDR1 and CDR2 sequences are KGHSH and LQKENI. CDR3 length: 15 residues. Germline trimming cut 3 bases from V and 6 bases from J; bases unmatched to any gene: 6. The CDR3 loop reads CASSPDTGGLQPQHF. The DNA of the CDR3 is TGTGCCAGCTCACCGGATACAGGGGGCCTTCAGCCCCAGCATTTT.

The CDR3 loop reads CASSGRTGRKEKLFF. The CDR3 nucleotides are TGTGCCAGCAGCGGACGGACAGGGCGAAAGGAAAAACTGTTTTTT. This chain links TRBV7-2 with TRBJ1-4; 8 bases are shared with TRBD1. CDR1 SGHTA and CDR2 FQGNSA come from the germline V gene. V lost 5 bases, J lost 8 bases, and 10 bases stayed unmatched. The CDR3 consists of 15 residues.

The chain has TRBV20-1 and TRBJ1-6; possible D gene TRBD1, 6 bases. This CDR3 is built from 14 residues. CDR1 and CDR2 (germline): DFQATT, SNEGSKA (reference sequence). The V end lost 3 bases, the J end lost 7 bases, and 13 bases lay between the germline ends. The CDR3 DNA reads TGCAGTGCTAGCAGAGGGGGAGGGAATTCACCCCTCCACTTT. This encodes CSASRGGGNSPLHF.

This clonotype was observed at least ten times. This rearrangement joins TRBV27 to TRBJ2-7, with a tentative D call TRBD2 (7 bases). The V and J ends lost 3 bases and 1 base respectively, with 13 bases between them. The CDR3 is 15 residues long. Germline values: CDR1 MNHEY, CDR2 SMNVEV (reference sequence). DNA of the CDR3: TGTGCCAGCAGTTTGGGGGGGGCGGGGTCCTACGAGCAGTACTTC. Translation gives CASSLGGAGSYEQYF.

The chain links TRBV2 to TRBJ2-3, with unresolved D. Germline loops: CDR1 SNHLY, CDR2 FYNNEI. Trimming shortened V by 1 base and J by 5 bases, and 4 bases separated the two germline ends. The CDR3 is made up of 12 amino acids. In nucleotides, the CDR3 is TGTGCCAGCAGTGAAGGACGAGATACGCAGTATTTT. Translated, it gives CASSEGRDTQYF.

This clonotype was counted between two and nine times. The chain uses TRBV12-3 or TRBV12-4 and TRBJ1-1; D is ambiguous. V lost 5 bases and J 2 bases, leaving 3 bases between the germline ends. This CDR3 comprises 11 residues. CDR3 protein: CASSRNTEAFF. The CDR3 DNA follows: TGTGCCAGCAGTCGAAACACTGAAGCTTTCTTT.

The rearrangement links TRBV4-1 to TRBJ1-1; the D is unclear. The V end was cut by 2 bases, the J end by 4 bases, with 11 bases between. CDR1 is MGHRA and CDR2 is YSYEKL in the germline V gene. The CDR3 consists of 14 residues. Here the CDR3 DNA reads TGCGCCAGCAGCCAACCGGGCCGTGGCACTGAAGCTTTCTTT. It codes for CASSQPGRGTEAFF.

A few counts support this clonotype. The chain recombines TRBV5-5 with TRBJ2-7; 7 bases line up with TRBD1. This CDR3 region has 15 residues. The germline CDR1 and CDR2 sequences are SGHKS and YYEKEE (reference sequence). V gave up 4 bases and J gave up 3 bases; unmatched junction bases: 10. Written as DNA, the CDR3 is TGTGCCAGCAGCAGTCACCGGGACAGTGACTACGAGCAGTACTTC. Residues: CASSSHRDSDYEQYF.

The chain combines TRBV5-4 with TRBJ1-1, with D uncertain. The germline CDR1 and CDR2 sequences are SGHNT and YYREEE (reference sequence). The length of the CDR3 is 15 residues. Trimming cost V 4 bases and J 5 bases, with 18 bases left between them. The CDR3 spells CASSPEPGLGTEAFF. The CDR3 DNA follows: TGTGCCAGCAGCCCGGAGCCGGGCCTCGGAACTGAAGCTTTCTTT.

At least ten counts were recorded for this clonotype. The chain is built from TRBV12-3 or TRBV12-4 and TRBJ2-7; weak D call: TRBD1 (6 bases). The CDR3 runs to 15 residues. Trimming took 5 bases from V and 1 from J, leaving 15 bases between them. The CDR3 bases are TGTGCCAGCAGTCTGACAGGTGCCTTATCCTACGAGCAGTACTTC. Amino acid sequence: CASSLTGALSYEQYF.

The V and J genes are TRBV9 and TRBJ2-5; no reliable D call. Trimming took 0 bases from V and 1 from J, leaving 16 bases between them. Germline V gives CDR1 SGDLS, CDR2 YYNGEE. CDR3 length: 17 amino acids. The CDR3, as DNA: TGTGCCAGCAGCGTAGAAAAGGGCCCTACCTCCCAAGAGACCCAGTACTTC. This codes for CASSVEKGPTSQETQYF. The full variable domain, in which reference TRBV9 and TRBJ2-5 provide the parts outside the CDR3, is DSGVTQTPKHLITATGQRVTLRCSPRSGDLSVYWYQQSLDQGLQFLIQYYNGEERAKGNILERFSAQQFPDLHSELNLSSLELGDSALYFCASSVEKGPTSQETQYFGPGTRLLVL.

This clonotype was counted at least ten times. This chain uses TRBV5-4 with TRBJ2-1; 7 bases are shared with TRBD1. This CDR3 is 14 amino acids long. Trimming removed 6 bases from V and 9 bases from J; junction bases left unmatched: 12. Germline assignment: CDR1 SGHNT and CDR2 YYREEE (reference sequence). This chain's CDR3 is CASIDREEMGEQFF. The CDR3 nucleotides read TGTGCCAGCATCGACAGGGAAGAGATGGGTGAGCAGTTCTTC.

About this clonotype itself: Germline and junction disagree at one end, which may indicate a read error. This chain uses TRBV27 with TRBJ2-1; TRBD1 matches 9 bases. This CDR3 spans 13 amino acids. Germline V gene data show CDR1 as MNHEY and CDR2 as SMNVEV (reference sequence). Written as DNA, the CDR3 is TGTGCCAGCTCCGGGACAGGGTACAATAAGCAGTTCTTC. Translated, it gives CASSGTGYNKQFF.

This chain links TRBV20-1 with TRBJ2-7; TRBD2 aligns across 7 bases. This CDR3 has 13 amino acids. The germline gives CDR1 DFQATT, CDR2 SNEGSKA (reference sequence). V lost 3 bases, J lost 0 bases, and 2 bases stayed unmatched. The DNA for the CDR3 is TGCAGTGCTAGCTCTAGCGGCTCCTACGAGCAGTACTTC. Protein product: CSASSSGSYEQYF.

This clonotype has more than one count but fewer than ten. V gene TRBV6-6 combines with J gene TRBJ1-3; tentative D call: TRBD1 (5 bases). With 6 bases removed from V and 1 base from J, the gap between germline ends came to 10 bases. Germline CDR1 is MNHNY and CDR2 is SVGAGI (reference sequence). The CDR3 is 14 amino acids. This CDR3 is CASSVQGSGNTIYF. CDR3 in DNA: TGTGCCAGCAGCGTTCAGGGATCTGGAAACACCATATATTTT.

This clonotype was recorded at least ten times. The CDR3 is CASSYRTGYGYTF. In DNA, the CDR3 is TGTGCCAGCAGTTACCGGACAGGCTATGGCTACACCTTC. The chain is built from TRBV11-2 and TRBJ1-2, with 7 bases that match TRBD1. V shed 6 bases, J shed 4 bases, and the junction held 5 bases outside the gene matches. This CDR3 contains 13 residues. Germline assignment: CDR1 SGHAT and CDR2 FQNNGV.

This clonotype has more than one count but fewer than ten. A junction end diverges from the germline sequence, so it may reflect a read error. The rearrangement links TRBV16 to TRBJ2-7; 7 nucleotides align to TRBD1. This CDR3 has 14 residues. Germline V CDR1 and CDR2: KGHSY, FQNENV. The CDR3 DNA sequence: TGTGCCAGCACCCAAGGGACAGTGGCCTACGAGCAGTACTTC. Protein sequence: CASTQGTVAYEQYF.

CDR3 sequence: CASSLGLAGALYNEQFF. As DNA, the CDR3 is TGCGCCAGCAGCTTGGGACTAGCGGGGGCCCTCTACAATGAGCAGTTCTTC. The chain recombines TRBV5-1 with TRBJ2-1; TRBD2 matches at 12 bases. The CDR3 totals 17 residues. The germline V gene has CDR1 SGHRS and CDR2 YFSETQ. V lost 0 bases and J lost 3; bases outside the gene matches: 4.

This clonotype came up once. The genes are TRBV7-8 and TRBJ2-3; 7 nucleotides match TRBD2. Unmatched junction bases numbered 6, after V lost 2 bases and J lost 4 bases. The germline CDR1 and CDR2 sequences are SGHVS and FQNEAQ. The CDR3 covers 15 residues. The chain's CDR3 is CASSLPPGGSDTQYF. In nucleotides, the CDR3 is TGTGCCAGCAGCTTACCCCCGGGAGGATCAGATACGCAGTATTTT.

The chain couples TRBV5-1 to TRBJ2-1; the match to TRBD2 covers 9 bases. V shed 1 base and J 1 base; nucleotides not matched to a gene: 6. CDR1 SGHRS and CDR2 YFSETQ come from the germline V gene. The CDR3 has 17 residues. DNA of the CDR3: TGCGCCAGCAGCTTGCGTAATAGCGGGGGTTCCTACAATGAGCAGTTCTTC. It is translated as CASSLRNSGGSYNEQFF.